Sequencing of this TCR beta chain was carried out in a study of blood T cell repertoires in COVID-19. Across the study: The United States, Italy and Spain supplied acute and convalescent COVID-19 samples.

How the authors handled the data: Scientists estimated how many nucleated cells there were by amplifying reference gene primers. TCRdb keeps only in-frame clones here, not all; method: immunoSEQ multiplex PCR. V and J calls and clone size are given by that table; D and trimming were obtained from the DNA. There are 120,000 to 150,000 clones in the sample; around 80% occur only once, and over 12% lies in the top ten. Germline values: CDR1 MNHNY, CDR2 SVGAGI (reference sequence). The V segment lost 5 bases and the J segment 0 bases; nucleotides outside the gene matches: 6. This CDR3 is 15 amino acids long.

The J gene is TRBJ1-2, the V gene TRBV6-6, with 7 positions matching TRBD1. The sequenced material came from peripheral blood. The TCR comes from a human donor with acute or convalescent COVID-19. The donor label of this sample is uncertain. CDR3 DNA sequence: TGTGCCAGCAGTACTCTGGACAGGACTAACTATGGCTACACCTTC. This encodes CASSTLDRTNYGYTF.